Presented here are 21 T cell receptor beta chains from one specimen sequenced in a study of shared clonotypes between healthy human individuals. CD45RO negativity and positive selection for CCR7 defined naive CD8 cells, a population that excluded terminally differentiated effector memory CD45RA+ cells. Sequencing was performed with immunoSEQ multiplex PCR; in TCRdb, only in-frame clones are kept and a portion is missing. Of roughly 650,000 clones in the sample, roughly 96% were seen once. The sequenced material came from naive CD8+ T cells sorted from blood. The source of these receptors is a woman in her twenties or thirties in good health.

The gene calls are TRBV28 and TRBJ1-1; D is undetermined. Germline-derived CDR1 and CDR2 are MDHEN and SYDVKM. Between the trimmed V and J ends, which lost 4 bases and 6 bases, there was a span of 9 bases. The CDR3 covers 12 residues. Written as DNA, the CDR3 is TGTGCCAGCAGTTCTAATAGTGCTGAAGCTTTCTTT. Translating it yields CASSSNSAEAFF.

V gene TRBV7-8 combines with J gene TRBJ1-1; D possibly corresponds to TRBD1 (5 bases). This CDR3 comprises 14 residues. The V end was cut by 3 bases, the J end by 0 bases, with 8 bases between. Germline assignment: CDR1 SGHVS and CDR2 FQNEAQ. CDR3 DNA: TGTGCCAGCAGCTTCTGGGGCCTGAACACTGAAGCTTTCTTT. It specifies CASSFWGLNTEAFF.

The chain combines TRBV4-1 with TRBJ2-7, with 10 bases aligning to TRBD1. After removal of 5 bases from V and 4 bases from J, the junction contained 5 bases not matched to a gene. The CDR3 consists of 14 residues. Per the germline V gene, CDR1 is MGHRA and CDR2 is YSYEKL. In DNA form, the CDR3 reads TGCGCCAGCAGCGGGGGGGACAGGGGATACGAGCAGTACTTC. This sequence encodes CASSGGDRGYEQYF.

The chain has TRBV28 and TRBJ1-4; 9 nucleotides match TRBD1. V lost 2 bases and J lost 8; bases outside the gene matches: 6. Germline V gene lookup returns CDR1 MDHEN and CDR2 SYDVKM. This CDR3 spans 15 amino acids. CDR3 loop: CASSLRQGGREKLFF. The CDR3 DNA is TGTGCCAGCAGTTTACGACAGGGGGGGAGGGAAAAACTGTTTTTT.

The chain is built from TRBV5-1 and TRBJ2-5, with no clear D. The DNA end is a closer match to TRBJ2-7, so the J assignment may be wrong. Per germline, CDR1 SGHRS and CDR2 YFSETQ. The CDR3 loop spans 13 amino acids. CDR3 loop: CASSPSGRHEQYF. In nucleotides, the CDR3 is TGCGCCAGCAGCCCGTCTGGGCGCCACGAGCAGTACTTC.

This clone was observed a handful of times. The chain couples TRBV27 to TRBJ1-5; the match to TRBD1 covers 7 bases. Trimming removed 5 bases from V and 2 bases from J; junction bases left unmatched: 9. The CDR3 has 16 amino acids. The germline gives CDR1 MNHEY, CDR2 SMNVEV (reference sequence). CDR3 loop: CASSPGTVVRNQPQHF. The CDR3 coding sequence is TGTGCCAGCAGTCCTGGGACAGTGGTTCGCAATCAGCCCCAGCATTTT.

CDR3 residues: CASSQQSHLLDTQYF. CDR3 in DNA: TGTGCCAGCAGCCAACAGTCACACCTCCTAGATACGCAGTATTTT. The V and J genes are TRBV4-2 and TRBJ2-3; D is ambiguous. The CDR3 runs 15 residues. Trimming took off 2 bases at V and 5 bases at J, with 14 bases between the two ends. CDR1 LGHNA and CDR2 YNFKEQ come from the germline V gene.

This clone has a handful of counts. J is TRBJ1-1 and V is TRBV7-9; D not resolved. Per germline, CDR1 SEHNR and CDR2 FQNEAQ (reference sequence). CDR3 length equals 12 residues. V lost 3 bases to trimming and J lost 10 bases, with 12 bases between them. CDR3 coding DNA: TGTGCCAGCAGCTTGGCGGGTCGGGGAGCTTTCTTT. It yields the protein CASSLAGRGAFF. The full variable domain, rest sourced from reference TRBV7-9 and TRBJ1-1, is DTGVSQNPRHKITKRGQNVTFRCDPISEHNRLYWYRQTLGQGPEFLTYFQNEAQLEKSRLLSDRFSAERPKGSFSTLEIQRTEQGDSAMYLCASSLAGRGAFFGQGTRLTVV.

J is TRBJ2-1 and V is TRBV14; 11 bases line up with TRBD2. Germline-derived CDR1 and CDR2 are SGHDN and FVKESK. V was clipped by 1 base and J by 8 bases; unmatched bases: 7. The CDR3 extends over 16 amino acids. CDR3 amino acids: CASSQGFSGRGHEQFF. The CDR3 coding sequence is TGTGCCAGCAGCCAAGGGTTTAGCGGGAGGGGGCATGAGCAGTTCTTC.

V and J are TRBV19 and TRBJ2-1; 7 bases agree with TRBD2. This CDR3 region has 14 residues. Germline CDR1 is LNHDA and CDR2 is SQIVND (reference sequence). The V segment lost 4 bases and the J segment 0 bases; nucleotides outside the gene matches: 0. The CDR3 region is CASSSGSSYNEQFF. The CDR3, as DNA: TGTGCCAGTAGTAGCGGGAGCTCCTACAATGAGCAGTTCTTC. The whole variable domain, filled in from reference TRBV19 and TRBJ2-1, reads DGGITQSPKYLFRKEGQNVTLSCEQNLNHDAMYWYRQDPGQGLRLIYYSQIVNDFQKGDIAEGYSVSREKKESFPLTVTSAQKNPTAFYLCASSSGSSYNEQFFGPGTRLTVL.

V is TRBV28 and J is TRBJ2-7, with no clear D. The CDR3 is 11 residues long. The V gene lost 4 bases and the J gene lost 6 bases, with 7 bases spanning the gap. Germline CDR1 MDHEN, CDR2 SYDVKM. The DNA of the CDR3 is TGTGCCAGCAGTTACTGGGGCGAGCAGTACTTC. This gives the protein CASSYWGEQYF.

As concerns this clone: This CDR3 is also generated by other DNA sequences in the sample. This chain links TRBV9 with TRBJ2-1; D is undetermined. The V gene's germline CDR1 is SGDLS and CDR2 YYNGEE. The CDR3 sequence is 11 residues long. V was trimmed by 3 bases and J by 5 bases, leaving 3 bases between them. The chain's CDR3 is CASSGHNEQFF. Written as DNA, the CDR3 is TGTGCCAGCAGCGGCCACAATGAGCAGTTCTTC.

This rearrangement joins TRBV27 to TRBJ2-1; D is unresolved. The CDR3 spans 13 residues. CDR1 and CDR2 (germline): MNHEY, SMNVEV (reference sequence). V was clipped by 6 bases and J by 10 bases, with 16 bases between them. The CDR3 protein is CASSPTFSREQFF. In nucleotides, the CDR3 is TGTGCCAGCAGCCCGACGTTCAGCCGCGAGCAGTTCTTC.

This clone was found once. The CDR3 DNA sequence: TGTGCCAGCAGCGCCCGGCAATTAGCGGCGAACACTGAAGCTTTCTTT. Translation gives CASSARQLAANTEAFF. The chain recombines TRBV7-6 with TRBJ1-1; D call uncertain. The CDR3 extends over 16 amino acids. V shed 5 bases and J shed 1 base, with 17 bases lying between them. Germline lookup yields CDR1 SGHVS and CDR2 FNYEAQ.

This rearrangement joins TRBV7-9 to TRBJ1-1, with D uncertain. CDR1 and CDR2 (germline): SEHNR, FQNEAQ (reference sequence). The CDR3 is made up of 17 amino acids. V was clipped by 5 bases and J by 6 bases, with 25 bases between them. CDR3: CASSDEDDTFLLAEAFF. CDR3 nucleotide sequence: TGTGCCAGCAGCGACGAGGATGACACCTTCCTTTTGGCTGAAGCTTTCTTT. The full variable domain, with the rest looked up from reference TRBV7-9 and TRBJ1-1, is DTGVSQNPRHKITKRGQNVTFRCDPISEHNRLYWYRQTLGQGPEFLTYFQNEAQLEKSRLLSDRFSAERPKGSFSTLEIQRTEQGDSAMYLCASSDEDDTFLLAEAFFGQGTRLTVV.

The V gene is TRBV11-1, the J gene TRBJ1-1, with D possibly being TRBD1 (5 bases). The ends were cut back, 5 bases at V and 1 base at J, with 14 bases in the middle. The germline V gene has CDR1 SGHAT and CDR2 FQDESV (reference sequence). This CDR3 region has 15 residues. CDR3 nucleotides: TGTGCCAGCAGCCTTCTCCGGGACGGGAACACTGAAGCTTTCTTT. It translates to CASSLLRDGNTEAFF.

V gene TRBV7-2 combines with J gene TRBJ2-3; 11 bases match TRBD2. This CDR3 has 16 residues. J lost 2 bases, V lost 5 bases, and 6 bases had no gene match. Germline V lookup: CDR1 SGHTA, CDR2 FQGNSA. CDR3 amino acids: CASSPGLAGLTDTQYF. CDR3 bases: TGTGCCAGCAGCCCCGGACTAGCGGGCCTCACAGATACGCAGTATTTT.

This sequence joins TRBV6-1 and TRBJ2-7; TRBD2 matches at 8 bases. Germline CDR1 MNHNS, CDR2 SASEGT. The ends lost 5 bases at V and 2 bases at J; junction bases unmatched: 5. CDR3 size: 14 residues. For the CDR3, the DNA is TGTGCCAGCAGTTTCTCGGGAGGGACCTACGAGCAGTACTTC. This translates into CASSFSGGTYEQYF.

This chain connects TRBV7-9 to TRBJ2-7, with unresolved D. The V gene lost 1 base and the J gene lost 7 bases, with 8 bases spanning the gap. Germline V lookup: CDR1 SEHNR, CDR2 FQNEAQ (reference sequence). This CDR3 has 12 residues. The CDR3 DNA reads as TGTGCCAGCAGCTTAGATATTGCGGAGCAGTACTTC. Encoded protein: CASSLDIAEQYF.

Here the CDR3 DNA reads TGCGCCAGCAGCCAAATTTTACAGCGGGAGGGCCTATCCAATGAGCAGTTCTTC. Residues: CASSQILQREGLSNEQFF. The gene calls are TRBV4-1 and TRBJ2-1; TRBD2 matches 10 bases. After removal of 2 bases from V and 6 bases from J, the junction contained 13 bases not matched to a gene. Germline CDR1 reads MGHRA; CDR2 reads YSYEKL. The CDR3 loop spans 18 amino acids.

This clone occurred once. The rearrangement uses TRBV13 and TRBJ2-5, with TRBD2 as a possible D gene (5 bases). Per the germline V gene, CDR1 is PRHDT and CDR2 is FYEKMQ (reference sequence). V lost 3 bases and J lost 5, with 19 bases in between. The CDR3 loop spans 16 amino acids. This CDR3 is CASSLSLGRVGETQYF. The CDR3 DNA reads as TGTGCCAGCAGCTTGTCTCTAGGGCGGGTAGGGGAGACCCAGTACTTC.